This entry is about one T cell receptor beta chain. The data were produced by immunoSEQ multiplex PCR, yet TCRdb's version contains in-frame clones alone and is incomplete. The repertoire holds about 180,000 clones, over 75% seen once, with 2.5% to 3.5% in the top ten. The sample comes from a study of T cell responses to AZD1222 COVID-19 vaccine. V was cut by 4 bases and J by 3 bases, with 13 bases left in between. The V gene's germline CDR1 is SGDLS and CDR2 YYNGEE. The CDR3 runs 14 residues. This specimen consisted of peripheral blood, obtained on day 0 of AZD1222 vaccination. This chain links TRBV9 with TRBJ1-1; D not resolved. This clonotype was sampled from an adult in good health. The chain's CDR3 is CASSPGLVDTEAFF. The DNA for the CDR3 is TGTGCCAGCAGCCCGGGTCTCGTGGACACTGAAGCTTTCTTT.